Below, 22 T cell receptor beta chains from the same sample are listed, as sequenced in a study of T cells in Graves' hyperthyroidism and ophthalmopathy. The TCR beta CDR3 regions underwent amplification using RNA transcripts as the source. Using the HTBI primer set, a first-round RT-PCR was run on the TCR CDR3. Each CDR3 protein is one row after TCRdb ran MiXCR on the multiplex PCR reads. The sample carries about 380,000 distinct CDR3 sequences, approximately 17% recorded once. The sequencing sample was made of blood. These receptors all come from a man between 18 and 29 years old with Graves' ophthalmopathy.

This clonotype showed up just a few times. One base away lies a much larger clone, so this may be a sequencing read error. The CDR3 DNA is TGTGCCAGCGGCCCCAGGATTGCGGATACGCAGTATTTT. Its protein product is CASGPRIADTQYF. The chain recombines TRBV11-1 with TRBJ2-3; D is undetermined. Deletions cut 8 bases from V and 6 bases from J, with 15 bases between. From germline, CDR1 is SGHAT and CDR2 FQDESV (reference sequence). CDR3 size: 13 residues.

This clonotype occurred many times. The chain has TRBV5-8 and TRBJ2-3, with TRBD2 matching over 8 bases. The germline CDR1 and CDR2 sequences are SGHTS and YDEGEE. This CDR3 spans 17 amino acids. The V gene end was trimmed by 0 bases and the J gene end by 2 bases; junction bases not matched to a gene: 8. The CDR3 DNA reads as TGTGCCAGCAGCTTGGGGAGTTCGGGGGGGGCCACAGATACGCAGTATTTT. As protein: CASSLGSSGGATDTQYF.

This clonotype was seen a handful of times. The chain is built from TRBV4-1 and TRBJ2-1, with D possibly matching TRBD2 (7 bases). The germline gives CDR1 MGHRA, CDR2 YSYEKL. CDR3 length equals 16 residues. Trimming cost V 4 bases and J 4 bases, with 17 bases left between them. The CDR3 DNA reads TGCGCCAGCAGCCCCCGATCGGGGGGCCTTTACAATGAGCAGTTCTTC. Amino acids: CASSPRSGGLYNEQFF.

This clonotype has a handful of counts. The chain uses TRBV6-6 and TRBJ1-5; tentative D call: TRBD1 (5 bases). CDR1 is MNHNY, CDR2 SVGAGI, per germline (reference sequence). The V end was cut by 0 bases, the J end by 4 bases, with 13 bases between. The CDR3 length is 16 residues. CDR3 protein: CASSYSGWGENQPQHF. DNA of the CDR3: TGTGCCAGCAGTTACTCGGGTTGGGGGGAAAATCAGCCCCAGCATTTT.

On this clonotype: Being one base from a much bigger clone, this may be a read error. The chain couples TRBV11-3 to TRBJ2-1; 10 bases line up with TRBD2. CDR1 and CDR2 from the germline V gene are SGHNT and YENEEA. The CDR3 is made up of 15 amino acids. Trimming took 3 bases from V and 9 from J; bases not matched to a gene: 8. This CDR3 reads CASSFNSGGRGEQFF. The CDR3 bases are TGTGCCAGCAGCTTTAATAGCGGGGGGCGGGGTGAGCAGTTCTTC.

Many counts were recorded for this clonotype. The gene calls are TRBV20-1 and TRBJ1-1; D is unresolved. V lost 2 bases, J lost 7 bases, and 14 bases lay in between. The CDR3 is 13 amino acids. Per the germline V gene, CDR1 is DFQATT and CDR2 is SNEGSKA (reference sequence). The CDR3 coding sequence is TGCAGTGCTAGACGTAACCTGGATCGTGAAGCTTTCTTT. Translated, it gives CSARRNLDREAFF.

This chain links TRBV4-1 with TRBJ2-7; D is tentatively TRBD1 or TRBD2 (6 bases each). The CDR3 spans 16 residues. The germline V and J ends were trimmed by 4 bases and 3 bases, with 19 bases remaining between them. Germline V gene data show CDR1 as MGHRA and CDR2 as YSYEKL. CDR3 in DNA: TGCGCCAGCAGCCTGGGTGGGGGGCGCGGGCACTACGAGCAGTACTTC. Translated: CASSLGGGRGHYEQYF.

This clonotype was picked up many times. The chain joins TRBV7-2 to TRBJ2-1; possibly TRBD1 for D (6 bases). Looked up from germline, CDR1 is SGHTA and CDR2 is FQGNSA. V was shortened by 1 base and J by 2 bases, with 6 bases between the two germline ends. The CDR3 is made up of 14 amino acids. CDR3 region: CASSLGTAYNEQFF. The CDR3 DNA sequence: TGTGCCAGCAGCTTAGGGACAGCCTACAATGAGCAGTTCTTC.

CDR3 protein: CASSALDGGTDTQYF. The CDR3 DNA sequence: TGTGCCAGCAGTGCCTTAGACGGGGGGACAGATACGCAGTATTTT. V gene TRBV2 combines with J gene TRBJ2-3, with TRBD2 matching 7 bases. V lost 4 bases to trimming and J lost 3 bases; unmatched junction nucleotides: 7. The CDR3 is 15 residues long. Germline CDR1 is SNHLY and CDR2 is FYNNEI.

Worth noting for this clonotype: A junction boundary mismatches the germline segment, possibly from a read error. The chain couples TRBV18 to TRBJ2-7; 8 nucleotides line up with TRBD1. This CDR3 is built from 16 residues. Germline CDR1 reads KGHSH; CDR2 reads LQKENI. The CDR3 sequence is CASSPLPVRGQGEQHF. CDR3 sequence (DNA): TGTGCCAGCTCACCGCTTCCAGTCAGGGGGCAAGGCGAGCAGCACTTC.

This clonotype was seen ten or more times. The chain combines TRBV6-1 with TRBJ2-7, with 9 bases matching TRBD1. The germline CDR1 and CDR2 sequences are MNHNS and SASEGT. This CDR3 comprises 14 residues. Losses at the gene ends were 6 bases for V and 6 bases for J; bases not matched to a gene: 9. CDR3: CASSPDRGAGEQYF. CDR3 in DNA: TGTGCCAGCAGCCCGGACAGGGGCGCCGGCGAGCAGTACTTC.

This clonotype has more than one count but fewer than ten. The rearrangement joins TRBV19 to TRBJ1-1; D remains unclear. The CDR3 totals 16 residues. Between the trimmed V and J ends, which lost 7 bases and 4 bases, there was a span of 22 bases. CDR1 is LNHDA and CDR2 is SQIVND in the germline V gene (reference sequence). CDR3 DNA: TGTGCCAGTACCCTCACCGGCGACCCCTGGGGCACTGAAGCTTTCTTT. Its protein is CASTLTGDPWGTEAFF.

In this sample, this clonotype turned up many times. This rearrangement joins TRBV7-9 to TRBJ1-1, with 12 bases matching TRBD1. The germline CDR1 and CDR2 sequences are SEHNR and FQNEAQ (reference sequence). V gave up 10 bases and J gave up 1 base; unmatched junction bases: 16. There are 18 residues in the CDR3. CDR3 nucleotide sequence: TGTGCCACAAAACCCGGGGACAGGGGGCTAAAAGGGAACACTGAAGCTTTCTTT. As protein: CATKPGDRGLKGNTEAFF.

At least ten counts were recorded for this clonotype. CDR3 in DNA: TGTGCCAGCAGCCCCTGGGAGGGGAACAGGGAGCTGTTTTTT. Amino acid sequence: CASSPWEGNRELFF. The J gene is TRBJ2-2, the V gene TRBV12-3 or TRBV12-4, with TRBD2 matching over 7 bases. The CDR3 is 14 amino acids. Trimming at V came to 6 bases and at J to 9 bases, leaving 10 bases not matched to a gene.

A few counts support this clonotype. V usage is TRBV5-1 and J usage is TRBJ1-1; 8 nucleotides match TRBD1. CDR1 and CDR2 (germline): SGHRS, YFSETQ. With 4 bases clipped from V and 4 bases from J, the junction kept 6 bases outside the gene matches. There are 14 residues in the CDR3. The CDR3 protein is CASSTGQESTEAFF. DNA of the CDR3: TGCGCCAGCAGCACGGGACAGGAGAGCACTGAAGCTTTCTTT.

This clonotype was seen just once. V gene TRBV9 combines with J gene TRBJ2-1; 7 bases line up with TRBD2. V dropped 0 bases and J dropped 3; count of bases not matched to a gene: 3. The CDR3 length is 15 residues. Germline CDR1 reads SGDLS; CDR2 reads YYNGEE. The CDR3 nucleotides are TGTGCCAGCAGCGTAGGTGCGGGGGTCTACAATGAGCAGTTCTTC. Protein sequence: CASSVGAGVYNEQFF.

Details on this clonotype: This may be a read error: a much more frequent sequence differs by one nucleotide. The CDR3 region has the DNA TGTGCCAACAGCCAAGGGGGCCAGGCAGCTTTCTTT. Translated: CANSQGGQAAFF. The V gene is TRBV3-1, the J gene TRBJ1-1, with 7 bases matching TRBD1. The CDR3 is made up of 12 amino acids. From germline, CDR1 is LGHDT and CDR2 YNNKEL (reference sequence). Complete variable domain (other parts from reference TRBV3-1 and TRBJ1-1): DTAVSQTPKYLVTQMGNDKSIKCEQNLGHDTMYWYKQDSKKFLKIMFSYNNKELIINETVPNRFSPKSPDKAHLNLHINSLELGDSAVYFCANSQGGQAAFFGQGTRLTVV.

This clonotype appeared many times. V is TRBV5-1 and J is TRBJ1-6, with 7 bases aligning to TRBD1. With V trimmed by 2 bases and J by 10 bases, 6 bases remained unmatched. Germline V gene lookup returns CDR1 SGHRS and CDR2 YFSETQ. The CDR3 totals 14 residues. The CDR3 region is CASSFTGERSPLHF. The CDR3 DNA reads TGCGCCAGCAGCTTTACAGGGGAGAGATCACCCCTCCACTTT.

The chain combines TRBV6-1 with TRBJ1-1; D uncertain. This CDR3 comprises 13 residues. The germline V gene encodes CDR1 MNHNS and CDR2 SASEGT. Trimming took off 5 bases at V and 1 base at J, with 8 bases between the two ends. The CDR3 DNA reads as TGTGCCAGCAGTACAGCCTCGAACACTGAAGCTTTCTTT. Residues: CASSTASNTEAFF.

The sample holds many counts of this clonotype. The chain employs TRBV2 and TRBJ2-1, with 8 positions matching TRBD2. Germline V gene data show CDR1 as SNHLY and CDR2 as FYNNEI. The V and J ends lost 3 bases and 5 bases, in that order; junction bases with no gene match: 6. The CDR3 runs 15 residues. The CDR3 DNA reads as TGTGCCAGCAGTGATCCGCGCGGGGGGAACAATGAGCAGTTCTTC. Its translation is CASSDPRGGNNEQFF.

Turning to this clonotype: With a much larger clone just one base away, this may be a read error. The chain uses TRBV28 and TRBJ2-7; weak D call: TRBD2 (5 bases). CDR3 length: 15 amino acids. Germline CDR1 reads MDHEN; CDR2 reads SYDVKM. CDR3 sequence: CTSSPHSESTYEQYF. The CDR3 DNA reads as TGTACCAGCAGTCCCCATAGCGAATCAACCTACGAGCAGTACTTC.

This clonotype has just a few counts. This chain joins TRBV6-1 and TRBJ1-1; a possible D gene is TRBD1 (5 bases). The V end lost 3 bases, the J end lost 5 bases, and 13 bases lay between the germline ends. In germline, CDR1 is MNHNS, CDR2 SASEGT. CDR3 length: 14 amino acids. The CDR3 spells CASSDQGVETEAFF. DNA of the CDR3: TGTGCCAGCAGTGACCAGGGCGTGGAGACTGAAGCTTTCTTT.